Listed below are T cell receptor beta chains from one sample, sequenced in a study of T cells in Graves' hyperthyroidism and ophthalmopathy. TCRdb recomputed calls from the multiplex PCR reads with MiXCR, one row per CDR3 protein. The sample has around 400,000 distinct CDR3 sequences, about a sixth seen once. Sequencing was carried out using blood. Every receptor here comes from a woman younger than 30 with Graves' hyperthyroidism that later progressed to Graves' ophthalmopathy. Both conserved end residues are part of each CDR3. Each record gives: V gene, J gene, clone size, D gene, CDR3 protein, CDR3 DNA. The D gene is left open where the match is weak. Clone size is given for some rows only: seen once, a few or many times, or a class if the clone is expanded.

>TRBV15|TRBJ1-1|few|TRBD1
CATSREGQALNTEAFF
TGTGCCACCAGCAGAGAAGGACAGGCCTTGAACACTGAAGCTTTCTTT
>TRBV5-5|TRBJ2-2|few|TRBD1
CASSLDRVGGELFF
TGTGCCAGCAGCCTGGACAGGGTAGGCGGGGAGCTGTTTTTT
>TRBV7-2|TRBJ2-3|many|TRBD2
CASSPAGLLSTDTQYF
TGTGCCAGCAGCCCCGCGGGACTACTAAGCACAGATACGCAGTATTTT
>TRBV20-1|TRBJ2-5|many|-
CSARVPSQETQYF
TGCAGTGCTAGAGTCCCGTCCCAAGAGACCCAGTACTTC
>TRBV24-1|TRBJ1-5|many|-
CATSDLDSFGYSNQPQHF
TGTGCCACCAGTGACCTAGACAGTTTCGGATATAGCAATCAGCCCCAGCATTTT
>TRBV6-6|TRBJ1-1|many|-
CASSYSAGGNMNTEAFF
TGTGCCAGCAGTTACTCGGCAGGTGGCAACATGAACACTGAAGCTTTCTTT
>TRBV19|TRBJ1-4|-|-
CASSSGGEDEKLFF
TGTGCCAGTAGCTCGGGGGGCGAAGATGAAAAACTGTTTTTT
>TRBV28|TRBJ2-7|many|TRBD2
CATTELAGVDEQYF
TGTGCCACCACAGAACTAGCGGGGGTGGACGAGCAGTACTTC
>TRBV7-6|TRBJ2-2|few|-
CASSLRAAVGQTNTGELFF
TGTGCCAGCAGCCTAAGGGCCGCGGTCGGACAGACGAACACCGGGGAGCTGTTTTTT
>TRBV3-1|TRBJ1-2|many|-
CASSRQEGYGYTF
TGTGCCAGCAGCCGACAGGAGGGTTATGGCTACACCTTC
>TRBV6-1|TRBJ2-7|many|TRBD1
CASSTTGTVNEQYF
TGTGCCAGCAGCACGACCGGGACAGTGAACGAGCAGTACTTC
>TRBV6-1|TRBJ2-2|-|TRBD2
CASRSGRSTGELFF
TGTGCCAGCCGGAGCGGGAGAAGTACCGGGGAGCTGTTTTTT
>TRBV7-9|TRBJ2-7|once|TRBD1
CASSSSDRGTFYEQYF
TGTGCCAGCAGCTCCTCCGACAGGGGAACGTTCTACGAGCAGTACTTC
>TRBV6-5|TRBJ1-5|many|-
CASSYYGSDQPQHF
TGTGCCAGCAGTTACTACGGGTCGGATCAGCCCCAGCATTTT
>TRBV10-1|TRBJ2-1|many|TRBD1
CASSTGTVSNEQFF
TGCGCCTCGTCGACCGGGACAGTCTCCAATGAGCAGTTCTTC
>TRBV5-1|TRBJ2-1|many|-
CASSLGSGNYNEQFF
TGCGCCAGCAGCTTGGGTAGCGGAAATTACAATGAGCAGTTCTTC
>TRBV7-9|TRBJ2-7|many|TRBD1
CASSSFKDRGSYEQYF
TGTGCCAGCAGCTCCTTCAAGGACAGGGGTTCCTACGAGCAGTACTTC
>TRBV18|TRBJ2-5|many|-
CASSRLVLETQYF
TGTGCCAGCTCAAGACTAGTGCTAGAGACCCAGTACTTC
>TRBV7-8|TRBJ2-7|many|-
CASSLQRGAYEQYF
TGTGCCAGCAGCTTACAGAGGGGAGCCTACGAGCAGTACTTC
>TRBV6-1|TRBJ2-7|many|-
CASSSISYEQYF
TGTGCCAGCAGTTCGATCAGTTACGAGCAGTACTTC
>TRBV12-3/TRBV12-4|TRBJ2-2|-|-
CASERNTGELFF
TGTGCCAGCGAGCGGAACACCGGGGAGCTGTTTTTT
>TRBV25-1|TRBJ2-7|few|-
CASSQRTGGEQYF
TGTGCCAGCAGTCAGCGGACCGGCGGCGAGCAGTACTTC
>TRBV20-1|TRBJ2-3|few|-
CSARSGVPDTQYF
TGCAGTGCTAGAAGTGGGGTCCCAGATACGCAGTATTTT
>TRBV9|TRBJ1-1|-|-
CASSVGVAVTEAFF
TGTGCCAGCAGCGTAGGGGTCGCGGTCACTGAAGCTTTCTTT
>TRBV9|TRBJ2-5|few|-
CASSGGGALQETQYF
TGTGCCAGCAGCGGAGGGGGGGCCCTCCAAGAGACCCAGTACTTC
>TRBV20-1|TRBJ1-2|-|TRBD1
CSARRTQGEVGYTF
TGCAGTGCTAGACGAACCCAGGGGGAAGTTGGCTACACCTTC
>TRBV7-2|TRBJ2-7|-|TRBD2
CASTVLAGVEQYF
TGTGCCAGCACCGTACTAGCGGGAGTTGAGCAGTACTTC
>TRBV19|TRBJ2-3|few|TRBD1
CASSMSGETGGWTDTQYF
TGTGCCAGTAGTATGTCTGGGGAGACAGGGGGCTGGACAGATACGCAGTATTTT
>TRBV4-1|TRBJ2-1|many|TRBD2
CASSRGLTSGPFNEQFF
TGCGCCAGCAGCCGAGGACTTACTAGCGGCCCGTTCAATGAGCAGTTCTTC
>TRBV5-1|TRBJ1-3|many|-
CASSLAGGASGNTIYF
TGCGCCAGCAGCTTGGCCGGGGGGGCCTCTGGAAACACCATATATTTT
>TRBV20-1|TRBJ2-7|many|TRBD2
CSARGGLAGSGSSEQYF
TGCAGTGCTAGAGGGGGACTAGCGGGGTCCGGTAGCTCCGAGCAGTACTTC
>TRBV4-1|TRBJ2-7|few|TRBD1
CASSQPTGAYEQYF
TGCGCCAGCAGCCAACCGACAGGGGCCTACGAGCAGTACTTC
>TRBV19|TRBJ2-2|few|-
CASRSGGGGLGSGELFF
TGTGCCAGTAGATCCGGTGGAGGGGGCCTAGGGTCCGGGGAGCTGTTTTTT
>TRBV6-9|TRBJ1-1|-|-
CASSYDPQGNTEAFF
TGTGCCAGCAGTTACGACCCCCAGGGGAACACTGAAGCTTTCTTT
>TRBV20-1|TRBJ2-5|many|-
CSATPVGSETQYF
TGCAGTGCCACCCCGGTTGGCTCAGAGACCCAGTACTTC
>TRBV15|TRBJ1-2|-|-
CATSTPGGSYGYTF
TGTGCCACCAGCACCCCGGGGGGGAGCTATGGCTACACCTTC
>TRBV19|TRBJ1-3|few|-
CASSISSGIGNTIYF
TGTGCCAGTAGTATTTCATCGGGCATTGGAAACACCATATATTTT
>TRBV7-8|TRBJ2-5|many|TRBD2
CASSPLMGLAGETQYF
TGTGCCAGCAGCCCACTGATGGGACTAGCGGGAGAGACCCAGTACTTC
>TRBV12-3/TRBV12-4|TRBJ2-3|-|-
CASSLMDTRYF
TGTGCCAGCAGTTTAATGGATACGCGGTATTTT
>TRBV19|TRBJ2-7|-|-
CASSVTDGAYEQYF
TGTGCCAGTAGTGTAACGGACGGAGCCTACGAGCAGTACTTC
>TRBV5-1|TRBJ2-1|many|TRBD2
CASSSTILSGRSEQFF
TGCGCCAGCAGCTCGACGATCCTTAGCGGGAGAAGCGAGCAGTTCTTC
>TRBV20-1|TRBJ2-1|-|-
CSAANTDEQFF
TGCAGTGCCGCGAATACCGATGAGCAGTTCTTC
>TRBV2|TRBJ1-5|many|TRBD1
CASMGQGSQPQHF
TGTGCCAGCATGGGACAGGGGAGTCAGCCCCAGCATTTT
>TRBV29-1|TRBJ2-7|-|-
CSVVPRQGRREQYF
TGCAGCGTTGTACCTCGGCAGGGGCGACGCGAGCAGTACTTC
>TRBV28|TRBJ2-1|-|TRBD2
CASSSPYLLPGLAGNNEQFF
TGTGCCAGCAGTTCCCCGTACCTATTACCGGGACTAGCGGGGAACAATGAGCAGTTCTTC
>TRBV28|TRBJ2-7|many|TRBD2
CASSSSGSSYEQYF
TGTGCCAGCAGTTCTAGCGGGAGCTCCTACGAGCAGTACTTC
>TRBV13|TRBJ2-5|-|TRBD2
CASSLDKAGTQETQYF
TGTGCCAGCAGCTTAGATAAAGCGGGGACCCAAGAGACCCAGTACTTC
>TRBV5-6|TRBJ2-3|few|-
CASSLLIGEQPDTQYF
TGTGCCAGCAGCCTCTTAATTGGGGAGCAGCCGGATACGCAGTATTTT
>TRBV18|TRBJ2-1|-|TRBD2
CASSPRGEGLPLF
TGTGCCAGCTCACCAAGGGGTGAGGGACTACCCCTCTTC
>TRBV5-1|TRBJ2-1|-|-
CASSLGRRFGLQNEQFF
TGCGCCAGCAGCTTGGGCCGGAGGTTTGGCCTACAGAATGAGCAGTTCTTC
>TRBV3-1|TRBJ2-5|many|-
CASSTSTLFTETQYF
TGTGCCAGCAGCACCTCGACACTATTCACAGAGACCCAGTACTTC
>TRBV29-1|TRBJ2-7|-|-
CSVDRGYEQYF
TGCAGCGTTGATCGGGGCTACGAGCAGTACTTC
>TRBV4-1|TRBJ1-1|few|-
CASSQAQGREAFF
TGCGCCAGCAGCCAAGCACAGGGAAGGGAAGCTTTCTTT
>TRBV12-3/TRBV12-4|TRBJ1-1|-|-
CASRNNGGIEAFF
TGTGCCAGCAGAAATAACGGGGGGATTGAAGCTTTCTTT
>TRBV28|TRBJ1-2|many|-
CASSLRREGDGYTF
TGTGCCAGCAGTTTACGGCGAGAGGGGGATGGCTACACCTTC